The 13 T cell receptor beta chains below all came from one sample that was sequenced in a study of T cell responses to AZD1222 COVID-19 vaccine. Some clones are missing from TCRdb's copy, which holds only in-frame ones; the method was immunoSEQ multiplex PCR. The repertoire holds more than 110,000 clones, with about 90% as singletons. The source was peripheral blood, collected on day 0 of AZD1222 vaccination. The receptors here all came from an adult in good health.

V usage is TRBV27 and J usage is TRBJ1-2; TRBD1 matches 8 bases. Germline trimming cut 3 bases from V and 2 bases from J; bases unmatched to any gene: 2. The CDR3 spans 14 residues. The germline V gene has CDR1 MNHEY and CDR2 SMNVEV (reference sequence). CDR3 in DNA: TGTGCCAGCAGTTTCCGGGACAGGAACTATGGCTACACCTTC. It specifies CASSFRDRNYGYTF.

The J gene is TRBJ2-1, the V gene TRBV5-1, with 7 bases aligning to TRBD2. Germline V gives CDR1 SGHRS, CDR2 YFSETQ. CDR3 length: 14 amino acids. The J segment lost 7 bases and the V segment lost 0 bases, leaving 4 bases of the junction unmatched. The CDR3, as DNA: TGCGCCAGCAGCTTGGATCGGGAGGTGAATGAGCAGTTCTTC. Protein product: CASSLDREVNEQFF.

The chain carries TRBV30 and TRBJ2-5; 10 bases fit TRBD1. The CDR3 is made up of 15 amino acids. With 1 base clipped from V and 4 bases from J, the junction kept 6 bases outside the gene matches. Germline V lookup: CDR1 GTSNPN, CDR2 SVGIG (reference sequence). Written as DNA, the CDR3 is TGTGCCTGGAGTGGGGGACAGGGGCAAGGAGAGACCCAGTACTTC. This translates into CAWSGGQGQGETQYF.

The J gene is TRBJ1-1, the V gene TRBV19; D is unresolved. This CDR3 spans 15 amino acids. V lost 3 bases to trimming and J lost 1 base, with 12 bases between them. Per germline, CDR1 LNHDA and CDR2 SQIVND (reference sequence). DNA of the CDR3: TGTGCCAGTAGTATTCAGAAGGGCCGGAACACTGAAGCTTTCTTT. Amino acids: CASSIQKGRNTEAFF.

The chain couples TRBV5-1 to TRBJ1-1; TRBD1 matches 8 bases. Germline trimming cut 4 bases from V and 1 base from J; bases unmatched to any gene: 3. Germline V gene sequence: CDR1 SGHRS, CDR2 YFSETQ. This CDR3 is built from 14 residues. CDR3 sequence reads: CASSPGQGNTEAFF. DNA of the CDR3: TGCGCCAGCAGCCCCGGACAGGGGAACACTGAAGCTTTCTTT.

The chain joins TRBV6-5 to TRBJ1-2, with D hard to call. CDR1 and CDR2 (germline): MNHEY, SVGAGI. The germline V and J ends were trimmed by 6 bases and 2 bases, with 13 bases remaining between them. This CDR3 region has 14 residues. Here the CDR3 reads CASRLATENYGYTF. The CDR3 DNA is TGTGCCAGCAGGTTGGCCACAGAGAACTATGGCTACACCTTC.

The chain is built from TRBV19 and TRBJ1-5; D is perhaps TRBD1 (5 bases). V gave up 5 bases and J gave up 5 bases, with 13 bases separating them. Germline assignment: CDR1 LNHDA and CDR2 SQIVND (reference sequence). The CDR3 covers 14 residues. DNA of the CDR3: TGTGCCAGTAGTGTTGAGGGACTCCATCAGCCCCAGCATTTT. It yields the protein CASSVEGLHQPQHF.

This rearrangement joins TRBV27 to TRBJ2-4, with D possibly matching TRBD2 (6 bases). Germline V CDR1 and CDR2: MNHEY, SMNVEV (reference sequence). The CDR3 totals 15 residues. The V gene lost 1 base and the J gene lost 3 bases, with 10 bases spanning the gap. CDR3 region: CASSLWGDGKNIQYF. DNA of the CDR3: TGTGCCAGCAGTTTATGGGGGGATGGCAAAAACATTCAGTACTTC.

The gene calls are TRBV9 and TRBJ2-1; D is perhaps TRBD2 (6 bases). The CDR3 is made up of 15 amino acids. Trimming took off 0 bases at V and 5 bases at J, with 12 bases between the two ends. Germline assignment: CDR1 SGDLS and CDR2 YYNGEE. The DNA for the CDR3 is TGTGCCAGCAGCGTAGCTTCGGGAGTAAACAATGAGCAGTTCTTC. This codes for CASSVASGVNNEQFF.

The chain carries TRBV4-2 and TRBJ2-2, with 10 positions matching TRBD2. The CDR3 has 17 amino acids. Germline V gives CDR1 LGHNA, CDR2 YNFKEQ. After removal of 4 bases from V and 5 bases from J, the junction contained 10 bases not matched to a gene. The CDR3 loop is CASSLRGLAEVTGELFF. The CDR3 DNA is TGTGCCAGCAGCCTAAGAGGACTAGCGGAGGTTACCGGGGAGCTGTTTTTT.

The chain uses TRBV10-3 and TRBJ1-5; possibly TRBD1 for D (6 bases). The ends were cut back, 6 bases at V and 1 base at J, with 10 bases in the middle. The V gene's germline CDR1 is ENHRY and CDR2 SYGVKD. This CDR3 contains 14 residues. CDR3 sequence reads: CAISDGQSNQPQHF. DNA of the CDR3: TGTGCCATCAGCGACGGACAGAGCAATCAGCCCCAGCATTTT.

The CDR3 loop reads CASSVVEGPGDTIYF. CDR3 nucleotides: TGTGCCAGCAGCGTAGTTGAGGGGCCGGGGGACACCATATATTTT. J is TRBJ1-3 and V is TRBV9; tentative D call: TRBD1 (5 bases). The CDR3 runs 15 residues. CDR1 and CDR2 from the germline V gene are SGDLS and YYNGEE. Trimming shortened V by 0 bases and J by 8 bases, and 15 bases separated the two germline ends.

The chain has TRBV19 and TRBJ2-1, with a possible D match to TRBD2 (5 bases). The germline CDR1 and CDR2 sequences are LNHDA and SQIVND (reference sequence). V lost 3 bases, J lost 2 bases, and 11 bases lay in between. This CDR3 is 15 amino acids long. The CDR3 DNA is TGTGCCAGTAGTATCGGGGTCCTAACCTACAATGAGCAGTTCTTC. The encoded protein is CASSIGVLTYNEQFF.